This T cell receptor beta chain was recorded in a study of OX40 agonist ivuxolimab in advanced cancers. Libraries were prepared by immunoSEQ multiplex PCR; TCRdb keeps only in-frame clonotypes and omits some of them. The table records roughly 17,000 clones, roughly 71% of them present only once. Trimming removed 2 bases at V and 5 bases at J, with 14 bases between. This CDR3 has 15 residues. CDR1 is SGHDT, CDR2 YYEEEE, per germline. The clonotype was recovered from an adult with an advanced solid tumor such as melanoma, head and neck, liver or kidney cancer. Sequences were derived from CD4+ or CD8+ T cells sorted from blood, sampled in a trial of the OX40 agonist ivuxolimab. This chain uses TRBV5-6 with TRBJ2-1, with D perhaps TRBD1 or TRBD2 (6 bases each). As DNA, the CDR3 is TGTGCCAGCAGCTTACGTCGGGGGCCGGACAATGAGCAGTTCTTC. It is translated as CASSLRRGPDNEQFF.